These T cell receptor beta chains were read from a single sample in a study of T cell responses to AZD1222 COVID-19 vaccine. The repertoire was sequenced with immunoSEQ multiplex PCR; TCRdb's copy has only in-frame clones and lacks some. Of around 160,000 clones listed, about 89% are singletons. The sequencing used peripheral blood, collected on day 0 of MenACWY control vaccination. These receptors came from an adult in good health. Both conserved end residues are part of each CDR3. A D gene is named only where the DNA matches it firmly. Some rows mark clone size as missing; the rest say once, few, many or name a class of expanded clone.

v_gene	d_gene	j_gene	abundance	CDR3aa	CDR3nt
TRBV24-1	TRBD2	TRBJ2-3	.	CATSEAAGLGADTQYF	TGTGCCACCAGTGAAGCAGCGGGGCTCGGCGCAGATACGCAGTATTTT
TRBV19	TRBD1	TRBJ2-1	.	CASTSTGYEQFF	TGTGCCAGTACCTCGACAGGGTATGAGCAGTTCTTC
TRBV10-3	.	TRBJ1-1	.	CAISDIRGVNTEAFF	TGTGCCATCAGTGATATACGTGGGGTGAACACTGAAGCTTTCTTT
TRBV12-3/TRBV12-4	.	TRBJ2-6	.	CASRFPGANVLTF	TGTGCCAGCAGGTTCCCTGGGGCCAACGTCCTGACTTTC
TRBV6-5	.	TRBJ1-1	once	CASSFFTREAFF	TGTGCCAGCAGTTTCTTCACACGTGAAGCTTTCTTT
TRBV3-1/TRBV3-2	.	TRBJ2-6	.	CASRGASGANVLTF	TGTGCCAGCAGAGGGGCCTCTGGGGCCAACGTCCTGACTTTC
TRBV29-1	.	TRBJ1-5	once	CSVVPLGRPQHF	TGCAGCGTTGTCCCTCTAGGGAGACCCCAGCATTTT
TRBV29-1	.	TRBJ1-5	.	CSVRAPFGSNQPQHF	TGCAGCGTCAGAGCCCCCTTTGGGAGCAATCAGCCCCAGCATTTT
TRBV20-1	.	TRBJ2-2	.	CSAKRYGELFF	TGCAGTGCTAAGCGGTACGGGGAGCTGTTTTTT
TRBV3-1/TRBV3-2	TRBD1	TRBJ1-1	.	CASTSTGVNTEAFF	TGTGCCAGCACCTCGACAGGGGTGAACACTGAAGCTTTCTTT